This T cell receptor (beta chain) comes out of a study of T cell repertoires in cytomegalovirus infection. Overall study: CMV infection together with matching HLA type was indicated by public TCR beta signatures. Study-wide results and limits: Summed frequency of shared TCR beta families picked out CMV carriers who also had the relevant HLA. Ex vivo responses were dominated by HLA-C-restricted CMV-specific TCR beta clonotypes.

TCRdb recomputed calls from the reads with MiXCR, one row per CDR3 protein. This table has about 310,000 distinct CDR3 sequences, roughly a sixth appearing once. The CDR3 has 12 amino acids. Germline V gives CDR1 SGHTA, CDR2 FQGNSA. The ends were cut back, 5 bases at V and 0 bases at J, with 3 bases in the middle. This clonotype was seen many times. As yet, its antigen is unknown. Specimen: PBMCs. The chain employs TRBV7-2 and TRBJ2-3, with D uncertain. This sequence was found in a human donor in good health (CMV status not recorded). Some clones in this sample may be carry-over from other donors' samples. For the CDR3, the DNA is TGTGCCAGCAGCCCCAGCACAGATACGCAGTATTTT. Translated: CASSPSTDTQYF. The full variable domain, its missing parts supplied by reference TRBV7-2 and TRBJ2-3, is GAGVSQSPSNKVTEKGKDVELRCDPISGHTALYWYRQSLGQGLEFLIYFQGNSAPDKSGLPSDRFSAERTGGSVSTLTIQRTQQEDSAVYLCASSPSTDTQYFGPGTRLTVL.